The present TCR beta chain was sequenced within a study of T cell repertoires in cytomegalovirus infection (dated by TCRdb to between 2018 and 2021). With regard to the full study: The HLA type of each donor mattered for the analysis, because public TCR beta signatures pointed to carriage of CMV infection along with the matching HLA type. The study at large found these results: The ex vivo response was dominated by HLA-C-restricted CMV-specific TCR beta clonotypes, and the single most frequent clonotype in two of eight donors was supplied by these HLA-C-restricted clonotypes. Cumulative frequency of public TCR beta family members discriminated carriers of CMV infection plus the relevant HLA type in this cohort and an independent approximately 370-donor cohort.

With regard to this clonotype: What antigen it recognizes has not been identified. Base-call qualities are not available, and no considerably larger clone is one nucleotide away.

Sequencing relied on an Illumina HiSeq 1500. Using fastp at Q25 and MiXCR, TCRdb reprocessed the public reads and kept productive beta chains. All rows with the same CDR3 protein become a single entry with the most common DNA and genes. The sample table lists 250,000 or so distinct CDR3 sequences, roughly 10% of them with a count of one. The ten largest clones capture approximately 16% of the sample. For this chain, trimming is 5 bases at the V end and 7 bases at the J end, and the number of junction bases without a gene match is 4. CDR1 and CDR2 are read off the germline V gene (reference sequence) as SEHNR and FQNEAQ. From the cysteine through the phenylalanine, the CDR3 covers 12 amino acids. The entry retains the CDR3 DNA only, 36 bases that are in frame from base 1.

Here the chain combines TRBV7-9 and TRBJ1-1, and TRBD1 aligns with 7 junction nucleotides. Sample: PBMCs. This TCR came from a human donor in good health (CMV status not recorded). Some clones in this sample may be carry-over from other donors' samples. The CDR3 protein sequence reads: CASSEQGFEAFF. The nucleotide sequence reads TGTGCCAGCAGCGAACAGGGGTTTGAAGCTTTCTTT.